Listed below are T cell receptor beta chains from one sample, sequenced in a study of blood T cell repertoires in COVID-19. Some clones are missing from TCRdb's copy, which holds only in-frame ones; the method was immunoSEQ multiplex PCR. The table has over 100,000 clones, roughly 91% seen once. Sequencing was done on a sample of peripheral blood. The origin of the receptors is a human donor in a cohort sampled during active COVID-19. Both conserved end residues are trimmed from each CDR3. Fields, in order: clone size, J gene, V gene, CDR3 protein. For some rows the clone size is stated as once, few or many, or as a class when expanded; others skip it.

-	TRBJ2-2	TRBV19	ASSIIATTGELF
-	TRBJ1-1	TRBV18	ASSPSIMNTEAF
-	TRBJ2-1	TRBV6-2/TRBV6-3	ASSYGEGTGENEQF
-	TRBJ1-4	TRBV7-9	ASSPTSFGAGSTEKLF
-	TRBJ2-5	TRBV27	ASRPTTSGEETQY
-	TRBJ2-5	TRBV3-1/TRBV3-2	ASSLVGLAEETQY
-	TRBJ2-1	TRBV11-3	ASSFRQATYNEQF
-	TRBJ2-3	TRBV15	ATSSQRGGTDTQY
-	TRBJ1-1	TRBV4-1	ASSQVIRRTDRGNSEAF
-	TRBJ1-4	TRBV18	ASTRDRADEKLF
once	TRBJ1-2	TRBV2	ASRPGQGTYGYT
-	TRBJ1-2	TRBV15	ATSRDLADKNYGYT
-	TRBJ1-2	TRBV6-5	ASSPKPGQHGYT
-	TRBJ2-1	TRBV7-8	ASSLTAGGFPYNEQF
-	TRBJ1-2	TRBV30	ACPRDSGYGYT
-	TRBJ1-5	TRBV4-1	ASSRTVSNQPQH
-	TRBJ2-7	TRBV15	ATSSLDEQY
-	TRBJ2-5	TRBV11-3	ASSLGYGQTQETQY
-	TRBJ2-1	TRBV27	ASSPRQGPGYNEQF
-	TRBJ2-5	TRBV11-3	ASSLDAGAGETQY
-	TRBJ1-2	TRBV13	ASSSGQGDYGYT
once	TRBJ1-2	TRBV12-3/TRBV12-4	ASRSGTGAGYT
-	TRBJ2-5	TRBV28	ASSSPREQETQY
-	TRBJ1-5	TRBV2	ASRTGRNSNQPQH
-	TRBJ2-3	TRBV18	ASSPPASTDTQY
-	TRBJ2-3	TRBV30	AWSPGDETQY
-	TRBJ1-1	TRBV7-2	ASSPSGGVTEAF
-	TRBJ2-3	TRBV28	ASSFVTSGTDTQY
-	TRBJ1-1	TRBV12-3/TRBV12-4	ASSFSASTEAF
-	TRBJ2-2	TRBV5-1	ASSPRALNTGELF
-	TRBJ1-2	TRBV5-4	ASSLITGGGYT
-	TRBJ2-7	TRBV7-9	ASSFISARQGASEQY
once	TRBJ1-5	TRBV6-2/TRBV6-3	ASSKTVLSNQPQH
-	TRBJ2-5	TRBV7-9	ASSPGLREGETQY